This TCR beta chain derives from a study of human T cells and chemical hapten exposure. Time point denoted: patch test 1, 2 weeks after DPC sensitization. Treatment meaning: therapeutic diphenylcyclopropenone sensitization with weekly scalp DPC. At least ten counts were recorded for this clonotype. MiXCR, applied by TCRdb to the RACE reads, yields one record per CDR3 protein. The table has about 360,000 distinct CDR3 sequences, approximately 6.3% seen once. This CDR3 region has 13 residues. The V gene's germline CDR1 is SGHAT and CDR2 FQDESV (reference sequence). V was shortened by 4 bases and J by 1 base, with 6 bases between the two germline ends.

This TCR came from a young woman with alopecia areata. Some clones in this sample may be carry-over from other donors' samples. The sample in question was whole blood, obtained in connection with sensitization to the hapten diphenylcyclopropenone (DPC). The V gene is TRBV11-1, the J gene TRBJ2-3; D is unclear. The CDR3 reads CASSSSGTDTQYF. Here the CDR3 DNA reads TGTGCCAGCAGCTCCTCGGGCACAGATACGCAGTATTTT.